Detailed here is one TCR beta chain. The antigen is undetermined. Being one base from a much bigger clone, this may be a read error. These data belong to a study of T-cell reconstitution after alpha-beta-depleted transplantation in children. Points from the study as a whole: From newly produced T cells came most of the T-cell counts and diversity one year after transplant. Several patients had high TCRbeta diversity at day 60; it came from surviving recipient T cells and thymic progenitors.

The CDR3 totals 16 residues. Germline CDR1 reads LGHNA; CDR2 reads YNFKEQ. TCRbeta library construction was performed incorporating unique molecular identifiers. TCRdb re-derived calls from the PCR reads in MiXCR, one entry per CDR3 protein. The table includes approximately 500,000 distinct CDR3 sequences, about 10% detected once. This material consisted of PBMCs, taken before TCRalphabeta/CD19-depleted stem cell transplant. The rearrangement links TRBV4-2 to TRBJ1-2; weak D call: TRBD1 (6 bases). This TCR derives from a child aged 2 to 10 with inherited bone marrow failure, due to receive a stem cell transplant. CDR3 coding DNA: TGTGCCAACAGCCAAGGGGGGGGACTTTTAGACTATGGCTACACCTTC. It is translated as CANSQGGGLLDYGYTF.